This entry concerns a single T cell receptor (beta chain). The source of the sample is a study of blood T cell repertoires in COVID-19. Study summary: Samples came from the United States, Italy and Spain, spanning acute and convalescent COVID-19.

The germline V and J ends were trimmed by 2 bases and 6 bases, with 8 bases remaining between them. Germline-derived CDR1 and CDR2 are SGHAT and FQDESV (reference sequence). The length of the CDR3 is 12 residues. Authors' processing steps: The authors estimated nucleated cell counts from reference gene primer amplification. The assay was immunoSEQ multiplex PCR, and TCRdb's table has in-frame clones only and misses some. V, J and clone size reflect that table, while D and trimming were determined from the DNA. The sample records roughly 300,000 clones, 70% to 90% being singletons. Specimen: peripheral blood. J is TRBJ2-7 and V is TRBV11-1; a weak D match, TRBD2 (5 bases). This TCR came from a woman in her fifties or sixties who had recovered from COVID-19. The CDR3: CASSLSAGEQYF. The CDR3 DNA sequence: TGTGCCAGCAGCTTATCTGCGGGCGAGCAGTACTTC.